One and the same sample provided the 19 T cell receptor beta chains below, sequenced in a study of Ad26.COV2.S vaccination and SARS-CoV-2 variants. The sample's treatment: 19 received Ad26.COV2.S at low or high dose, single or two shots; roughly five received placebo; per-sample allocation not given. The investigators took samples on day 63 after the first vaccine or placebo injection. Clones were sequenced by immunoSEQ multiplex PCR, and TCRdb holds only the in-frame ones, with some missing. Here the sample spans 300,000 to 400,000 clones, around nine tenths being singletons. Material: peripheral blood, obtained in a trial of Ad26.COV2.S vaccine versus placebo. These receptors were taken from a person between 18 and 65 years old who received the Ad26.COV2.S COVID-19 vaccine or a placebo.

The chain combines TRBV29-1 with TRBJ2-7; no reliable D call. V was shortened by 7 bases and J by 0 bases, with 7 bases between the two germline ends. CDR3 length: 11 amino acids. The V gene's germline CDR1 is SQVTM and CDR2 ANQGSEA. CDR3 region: CSGINSYEQYF. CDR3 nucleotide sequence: TGCAGCGGGATAAACTCCTACGAGCAGTACTTC.

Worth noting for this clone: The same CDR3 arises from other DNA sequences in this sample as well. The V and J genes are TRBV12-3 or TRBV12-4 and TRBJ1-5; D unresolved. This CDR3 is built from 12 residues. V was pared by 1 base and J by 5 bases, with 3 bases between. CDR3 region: CASSLGDQPQHF. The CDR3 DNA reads TGTGCCAGCAGTTTAGGCGATCAGCCCCAGCATTTT.

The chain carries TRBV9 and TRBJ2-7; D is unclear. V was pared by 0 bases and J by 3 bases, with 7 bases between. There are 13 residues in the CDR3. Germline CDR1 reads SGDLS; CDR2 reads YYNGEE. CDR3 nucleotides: TGTGCCAGCAGCGTAGAGTCAGGCTACGAGCAGTACTTC. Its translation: CASSVESGYEQYF.

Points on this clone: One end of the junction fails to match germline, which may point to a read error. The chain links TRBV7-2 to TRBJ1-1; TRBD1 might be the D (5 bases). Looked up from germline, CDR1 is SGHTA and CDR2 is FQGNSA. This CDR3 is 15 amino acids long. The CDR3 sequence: CASSPDSPLNIEAFF. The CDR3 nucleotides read TGTGCCAGCAGCCCCGACAGCCCCCTCAACATTGAAGCTTTCTTT.

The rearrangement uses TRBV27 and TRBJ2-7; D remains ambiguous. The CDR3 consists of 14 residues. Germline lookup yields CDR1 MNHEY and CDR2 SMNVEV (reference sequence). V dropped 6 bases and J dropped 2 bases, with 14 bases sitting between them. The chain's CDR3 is CASRYGRTTYEQYF. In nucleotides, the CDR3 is TGTGCCAGCAGATATGGACGGACCACCTACGAGCAGTACTTC.

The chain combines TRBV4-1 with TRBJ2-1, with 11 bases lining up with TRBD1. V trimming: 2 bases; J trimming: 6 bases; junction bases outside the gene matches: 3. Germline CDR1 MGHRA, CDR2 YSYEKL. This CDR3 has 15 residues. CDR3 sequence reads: CASSQPGQGVNEQFF. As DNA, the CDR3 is TGCGCCAGCAGCCAACCGGGACAGGGGGTCAATGAGCAGTTCTTC.

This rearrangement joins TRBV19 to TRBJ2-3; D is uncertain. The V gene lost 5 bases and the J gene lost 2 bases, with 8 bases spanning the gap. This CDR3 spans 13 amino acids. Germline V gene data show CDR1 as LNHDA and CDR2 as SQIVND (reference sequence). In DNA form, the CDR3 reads TGTGCCAGTAGTGAGGTCAACACAGATACGCAGTATTTT. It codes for CASSEVNTDTQYF.

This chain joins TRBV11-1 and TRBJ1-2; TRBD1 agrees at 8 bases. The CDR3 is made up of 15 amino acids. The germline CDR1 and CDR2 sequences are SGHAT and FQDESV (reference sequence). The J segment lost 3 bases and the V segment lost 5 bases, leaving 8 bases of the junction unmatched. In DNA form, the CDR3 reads TGTGCCAGCAGCATGCCAGGGGGCGCAGACTATGGCTACACCTTC. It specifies CASSMPGGADYGYTF. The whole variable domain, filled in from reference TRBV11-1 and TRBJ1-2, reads EAEVAQSPRYKITEKSQAVAFWCDPISGHATLYWYRQILGQGPELLVQFQDESVVDDSQLPKDRFSAERLKGVDSTLKIQPAELGDSAMYLCASSMPGGADYGYTFGSGTRLTVV.

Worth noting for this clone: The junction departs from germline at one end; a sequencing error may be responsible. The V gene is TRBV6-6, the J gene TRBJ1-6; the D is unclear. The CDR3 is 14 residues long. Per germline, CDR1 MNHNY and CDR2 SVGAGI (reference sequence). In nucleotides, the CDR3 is TGTGCCTGCAGGACTGTGACTTATAATTCACCCCTCCACTTT. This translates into CACRTVTYNSPLHF.

CDR3: CAIATSGGLGETQYF. DNA of the CDR3: TGTGCCATCGCCACTAGCGGGGGGCTAGGAGAGACCCAGTACTTC. This chain connects TRBV10-3 to TRBJ2-5; TRBD2 aligns across 12 bases. CDR1 is ENHRY, CDR2 SYGVKD, per germline. The J segment lost 4 bases and the V segment lost 8 bases, leaving 8 bases of the junction unmatched. This CDR3 is 15 amino acids long.

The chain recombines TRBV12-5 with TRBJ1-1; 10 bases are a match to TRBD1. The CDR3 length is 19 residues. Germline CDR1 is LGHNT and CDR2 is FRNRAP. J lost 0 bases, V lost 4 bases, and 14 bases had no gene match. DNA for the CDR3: TGTGCTAGTGGTTCCAAAGGACAGGGGGGGCTTGGAATGAACACTGAAGCTTTCTTT. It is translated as CASGSKGQGGLGMNTEAFF.

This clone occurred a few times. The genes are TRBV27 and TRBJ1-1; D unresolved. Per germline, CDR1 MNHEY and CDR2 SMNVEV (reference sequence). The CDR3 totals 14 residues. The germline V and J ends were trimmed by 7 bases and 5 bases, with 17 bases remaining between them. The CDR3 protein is CASKPRVTKTEAFF. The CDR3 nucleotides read TGTGCCAGCAAACCGCGGGTTACGAAGACTGAAGCTTTCTTT.

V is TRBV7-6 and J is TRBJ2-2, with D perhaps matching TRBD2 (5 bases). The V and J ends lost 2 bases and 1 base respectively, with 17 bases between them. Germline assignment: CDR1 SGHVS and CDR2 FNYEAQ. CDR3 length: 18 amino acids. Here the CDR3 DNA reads TGTGCCAGCAGCTTATGGTCTAGCAGCCCATTGAACACCGGGGAGCTGTTTTTT. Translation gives CASSLWSSSPLNTGELFF. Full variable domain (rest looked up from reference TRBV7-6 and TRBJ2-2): GAGVSQSPRYKVTKRGQDVALRCDPISGHVSLYWYRQALGQGPEFLTYFNYEAQQDKSGLPNDRFSAERPEGSISTLTIQRTEQRDSAMYRCASSLWSSSPLNTGELFFGEGSRLTVL.

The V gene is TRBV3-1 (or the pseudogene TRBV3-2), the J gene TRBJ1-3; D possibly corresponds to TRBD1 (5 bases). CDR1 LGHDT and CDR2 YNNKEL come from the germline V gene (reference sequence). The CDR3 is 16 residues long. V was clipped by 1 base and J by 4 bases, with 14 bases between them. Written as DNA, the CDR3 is TGTGCCAGCAGCCAAGGGTTCCAGGGACTGGGAAACACCATATATTTT. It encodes CASSQGFQGLGNTIYF.

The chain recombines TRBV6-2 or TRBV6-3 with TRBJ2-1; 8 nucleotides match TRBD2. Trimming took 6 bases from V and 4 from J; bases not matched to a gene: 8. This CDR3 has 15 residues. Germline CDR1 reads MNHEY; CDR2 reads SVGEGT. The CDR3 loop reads CASSRGLVVYNEQFF. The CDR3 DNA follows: TGTGCCAGCAGCCGGGGACTAGTGGTTTACAATGAGCAGTTCTTC.

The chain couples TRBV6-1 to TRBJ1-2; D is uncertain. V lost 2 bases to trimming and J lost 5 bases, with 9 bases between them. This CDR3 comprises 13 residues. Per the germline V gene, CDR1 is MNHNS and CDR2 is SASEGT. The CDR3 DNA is TGTGCCAGCAGTGAAAATAGTTTTTATGGCTACACCTTC. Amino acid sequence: CASSENSFYGYTF.

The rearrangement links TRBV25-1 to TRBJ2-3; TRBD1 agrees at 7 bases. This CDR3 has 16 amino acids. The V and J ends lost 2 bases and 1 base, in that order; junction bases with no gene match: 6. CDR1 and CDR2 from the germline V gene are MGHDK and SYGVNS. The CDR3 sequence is CASSERIGGRTDTQYF. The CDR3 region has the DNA TGTGCCAGCAGTGAAAGGATAGGGGGCCGCACAGATACGCAGTATTTT.

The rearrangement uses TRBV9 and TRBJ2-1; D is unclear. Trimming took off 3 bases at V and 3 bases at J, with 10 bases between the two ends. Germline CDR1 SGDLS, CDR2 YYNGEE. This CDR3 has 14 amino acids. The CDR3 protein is CASSGTAHYNEQFF. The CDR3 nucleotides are TGTGCCAGCAGCGGGACGGCTCACTACAATGAGCAGTTCTTC. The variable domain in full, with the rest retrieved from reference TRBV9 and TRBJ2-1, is DSGVTQTPKHLITATGQRVTLRCSPRSGDLSVYWYQQSLDQGLQFLIQYYNGEERAKGNILERFSAQQFPDLHSELNLSSLELGDSALYFCASSGTAHYNEQFFGPGTRLTVL.

The chain's CDR3 is CASSTGTGRNTIYF. The CDR3 DNA is TGTGCCAGCAGTACCGGGACAGGGAGAAACACCATATATTTT. V usage is TRBV2 and J usage is TRBJ1-3, with 9 bases fitting TRBD1. Germline CDR1 is SNHLY and CDR2 is FYNNEI. The CDR3 sequence is 14 residues long. Trimming took 5 bases from V and 5 from J; bases not matched to a gene: 4.